This TCR beta chain was sequenced during a study of T cells in localized non-small cell lung cancer. Only in-frame clones appear in the TCRdb table, and some are missing; sequencing was by immunoSEQ multiplex PCR. The data contain 12,000 or so clones, 80% to 90% of them singletons. Study-wide results and caveats: Exceeding tumor, uninvolved adjacent lung had the highest T cell clonality. One tumor region alone was sequenced, and heterogeneity therefore remains possible. Appearing in adjacent lung were a median about 60 of the top 100 tumor clones. Overall survival was longer when the density of T cells in the blood was higher.

CDR1 SSHAT and CDR2 FNYEAQ come from the germline V gene (reference sequence). The CDR3 length is 14 residues. Regarding this clone: What it binds is not known. A junction boundary mismatches the germline segment, possibly from a read error.

The chain couples TRBV7-7 to TRBJ2-7, with TRBD2 identical over 13 bases. Material: peripheral blood, obtained before any cancer treatment. This clonotype originated in a male donor aged 60 or over with stage I lung adenocarcinoma. In DNA, the CDR3 is TGTGCTAGCAGCTCTGGGACTAGCGGGACCGAGCAGTACTTC. Its translation is CASSSGTSGTEQYF.